Each of the 13 T cell receptor beta chains below was sequenced from the same sample in a study of Graves' ophthalmopathy and Graves' hyperthyroidism. Amplification of the TCR beta CDR3 regions used RNA transcripts (as template). The authors performed first-round RT-PCR with HTBI primers and then a second-round multiplex PCR. TCRdb reprocessed the multiplex PCR reads with MiXCR, giving one entry per CDR3 protein. The sample holds over a million distinct CDR3 sequences; 35% to 45% are singletons and the top ten take 11%. Source material: peripheral blood or thyroid tissue (not recorded which). Receptors were obtained from an adult man with Graves' hyperthyroidism.

V is TRBV5-1 and J is TRBJ1-6, with D hard to call. V gave up 4 bases and J gave up 7 bases, with 12 bases separating them. This CDR3 has 14 amino acids. Germline CDR1 is SGHRS and CDR2 is YFSETQ. Here the CDR3 DNA reads TGCGCCAGCAGCACCGGCGGGTGGAATTCACCCCTCCACTTT. Residues: CASSTGGWNSPLHF.

This clonotype was seen more than once but under ten times. J is TRBJ1-5 and V is TRBV7-9, with 10 bases that match TRBD1. Germline lookup yields CDR1 SEHNR and CDR2 FQNEAQ (reference sequence). Unmatched junction bases numbered 7, after V lost 5 bases and J lost 0 bases. The CDR3 has 17 amino acids. CDR3 sequence reads: CASSPGQGTYSNQPQHF. The DNA of the CDR3 is TGTGCCAGCAGCCCGGGACAGGGGACATATAGCAATCAGCCCCAGCATTTT. The complete variable domain, with remaining parts taken from reference TRBV7-9 and TRBJ1-5, reads DTGVSQNPRHKITKRGQNVTFRCDPISEHNRLYWYRQTLGQGPEFLTYFQNEAQLEKSRLLSDRFSAERPKGSFSTLEIQRTEQGDSAMYLCASSPGQGTYSNQPQHFGDGTRLSIL.

The chain uses TRBV18 and TRBJ1-1, with 7 bases fitting TRBD1. The V gene end was trimmed by 5 bases and the J gene end by 2 bases; junction bases not matched to a gene: 8. This CDR3 has 15 residues. CDR1 and CDR2 (germline): KGHSH, LQKENI. CDR3 amino acids: CASSSTGFINTEAFF. The CDR3 DNA reads as TGTGCCAGCTCATCGACAGGGTTCATAAACACTGAAGCTTTCTTT.

This clonotype was counted between two and nine times. V and J are TRBV25-1 and TRBJ2-7; D may be TRBD1 (6 bases). The CDR3 is 13 residues long. Germline V gives CDR1 MGHDK, CDR2 SYGVNS. V was shortened by 7 bases and J by 4 bases, with 14 bases between the two germline ends. CDR3 DNA: TGTGCCAGCATCTACAGGGTCGGTTACGAGCAGTACTTC. Translated: CASIYRVGYEQYF.

This clonotype was found a few times. This chain joins TRBV4-1 and TRBJ2-7, with 8 nucleotides matching TRBD2. CDR3 length: 17 amino acids. V lost 1 base, J lost 5 bases, and 13 bases stayed unmatched. Germline V gene lookup returns CDR1 MGHRA and CDR2 YSYEKL. CDR3 nucleotides: TGCGCCAGCAGCCAAGCTGAAGTAGCGGGATTCTTCCACGAGCAGTACTTC. Residues: CASSQAEVAGFFHEQYF.

The V call is TRBV9, the J call TRBJ2-5; D is ambiguous. Germline lookup yields CDR1 SGDLS and CDR2 YYNGEE. This CDR3 is built from 14 residues. Trimming cost V 3 bases and J 3 bases, with 12 bases left between them. Written as DNA, the CDR3 is TGTGCCAGCAGCGCCATACGGAGAAAAGAGACCCAGTACTTC. Protein product: CASSAIRRKETQYF.

J is TRBJ2-2 and V is TRBV7-2, with 14 bases identical to TRBD2. V lost 6 bases, J lost 7 bases, and 7 bases stayed unmatched. CDR3 size: 16 residues. Germline assignment: CDR1 SGHTA and CDR2 FQGNSA. As DNA, the CDR3 is TGTGCCAGCAGAGAGGGACTAGCGGGGGCAGTCGGGGAGCTGTTTTTT. It specifies CASREGLAGAVGELFF.

This clonotype appeared many times. CDR3 nucleotides: TGCAGCGGGGGGGGGTATGAAGCTTTCTTT. Translating it yields CSGGGYEAFF. The chain employs TRBV29-1 and TRBJ1-1; tentative D call: TRBD1 (5 bases). Between the trimmed V and J ends, which lost 7 bases and 7 bases, there was a span of 10 bases. Germline CDR1 reads SQVTM; CDR2 reads ANQGSEA. The CDR3 has 10 residues.

J is TRBJ1-1 and V is TRBV19; 7 bases are a match to TRBD1. Germline V lookup: CDR1 LNHDA, CDR2 SQIVND (reference sequence). The CDR3 has 12 residues. The DNA for the CDR3 is TGTGCTAGGACAGGAATGAACACTGAAGCTTTCTTT. It codes for CARTGMNTEAFF. Based on the CDR3 plus reference TRBV19 and TRBJ1-1, the full variable domain is DGGITQSPKYLFRKEGQNVTLSCEQNLNHDAMYWYRQDPGQGLRLIYYSQIVNDFQKGDIAEGYSVSREKKESFPLTVTSAQKNPTAFYLCARTGMNTEAFFGQGTRLTVV.

This clonotype was seen more than once but under ten times. The genes are TRBV14 and TRBJ2-7; D is perhaps TRBD1 (6 bases). V was trimmed by 4 bases and J by 1 base, leaving 14 bases between them. The CDR3 is 15 residues long. Germline values: CDR1 SGHDN, CDR2 FVKESK. The CDR3 DNA reads as TGTGCCAGCAGCCGAGGCCGGGACATTTCCTACGAGCAGTACTTC. It yields the protein CASSRGRDISYEQYF.

This clonotype was observed at least ten times. The V gene is TRBV19, the J gene TRBJ2-2, with 8 bases matching TRBD1. Trimming at V came to 6 bases and at J to 1 base, leaving 4 bases not matched to a gene. CDR1 is LNHDA, CDR2 SQIVND, per germline (reference sequence). This CDR3 region has 15 residues. The CDR3 DNA reads as TGTGCCAGTAGACCCGGGACAGGGAACACCGGGGAGCTGTTTTTT. Its protein is CASRPGTGNTGELFF.

There are many counts of this clonotype. The chain couples TRBV9 to TRBJ1-6, with no clear D. The ends were cut back, 1 base at V and 8 bases at J, with 10 bases in the middle. This CDR3 is 14 amino acids long. Germline V lookup: CDR1 SGDLS, CDR2 YYNGEE. CDR3 coding DNA: TGTGCCAGCAGCGTAATATCCAGCGATTCACCCCTCCACTTT. It codes for CASSVISSDSPLHF.

Ten or more counts support this clonotype. The chain uses TRBV20-1 and TRBJ1-6, with D uncertain. Trimming cost V 6 bases and J 10 bases, with 25 bases left between them. Germline assignment: CDR1 DFQATT and CDR2 SNEGSKA (reference sequence). The CDR3 runs 16 residues. CDR3 DNA: TGCAGTGCAAGTTTAGGGTCGAGCCATACCCGGTCACCCCTCCACTTT. Translation: CSASLGSSHTRSPLHF.